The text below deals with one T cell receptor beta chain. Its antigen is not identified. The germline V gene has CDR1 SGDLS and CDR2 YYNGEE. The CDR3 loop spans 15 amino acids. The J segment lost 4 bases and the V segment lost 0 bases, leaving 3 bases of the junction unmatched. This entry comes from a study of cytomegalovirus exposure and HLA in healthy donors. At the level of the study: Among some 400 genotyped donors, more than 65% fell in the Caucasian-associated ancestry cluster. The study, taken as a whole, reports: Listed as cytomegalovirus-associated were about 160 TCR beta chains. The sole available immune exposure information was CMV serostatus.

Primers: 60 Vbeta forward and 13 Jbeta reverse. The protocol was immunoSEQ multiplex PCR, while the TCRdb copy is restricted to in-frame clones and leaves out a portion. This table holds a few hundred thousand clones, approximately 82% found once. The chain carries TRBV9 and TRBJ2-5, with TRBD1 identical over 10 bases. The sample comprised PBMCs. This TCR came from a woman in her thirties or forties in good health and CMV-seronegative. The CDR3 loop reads CASSVAGTGVETQYF. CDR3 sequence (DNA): TGTGCCAGCAGCGTAGCCGGGACAGGGGTAGAGACCCAGTACTTC.